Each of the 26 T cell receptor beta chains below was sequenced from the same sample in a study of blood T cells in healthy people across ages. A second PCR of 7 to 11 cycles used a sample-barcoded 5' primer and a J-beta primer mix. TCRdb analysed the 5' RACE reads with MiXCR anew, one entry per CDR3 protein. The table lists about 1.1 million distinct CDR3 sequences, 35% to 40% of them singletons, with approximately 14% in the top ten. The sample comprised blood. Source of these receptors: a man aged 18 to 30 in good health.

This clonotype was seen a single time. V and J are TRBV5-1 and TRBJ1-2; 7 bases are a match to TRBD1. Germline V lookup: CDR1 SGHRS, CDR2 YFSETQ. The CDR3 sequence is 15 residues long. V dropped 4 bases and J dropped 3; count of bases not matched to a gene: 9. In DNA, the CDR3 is TGCGCCAGCAGCCCCAGAGACAGGGACGACTATGGCTACACCTTC. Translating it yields CASSPRDRDDYGYTF.

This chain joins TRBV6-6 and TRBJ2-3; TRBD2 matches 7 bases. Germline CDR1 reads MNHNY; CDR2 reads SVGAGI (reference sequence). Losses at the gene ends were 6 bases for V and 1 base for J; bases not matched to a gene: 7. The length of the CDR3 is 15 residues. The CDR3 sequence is CASSQSGVGTDTQYF. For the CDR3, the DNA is TGTGCCAGCAGCCAAAGCGGGGTTGGCACAGATACGCAGTATTTT.

Here the CDR3 reads CSATGGAGNEQFF. The DNA for the CDR3 is TGCAGTGCTACCGGGGGGGCCGGCAATGAGCAGTTCTTC. The gene calls are TRBV20-1 and TRBJ2-1, with 8 bases that match TRBD2. Germline trimming cut 4 bases from V and 6 bases from J; bases unmatched to any gene: 5. This CDR3 region has 13 residues. Germline assignment: CDR1 DFQATT and CDR2 SNEGSKA (reference sequence).

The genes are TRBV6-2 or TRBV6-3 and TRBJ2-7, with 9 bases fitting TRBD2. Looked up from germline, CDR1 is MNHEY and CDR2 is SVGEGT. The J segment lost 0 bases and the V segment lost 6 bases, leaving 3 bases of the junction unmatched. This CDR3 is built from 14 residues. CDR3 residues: CASRFSGSSYEQYF. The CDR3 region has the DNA TGTGCCAGCAGATTTAGCGGGAGCTCCTACGAGCAGTACTTC.

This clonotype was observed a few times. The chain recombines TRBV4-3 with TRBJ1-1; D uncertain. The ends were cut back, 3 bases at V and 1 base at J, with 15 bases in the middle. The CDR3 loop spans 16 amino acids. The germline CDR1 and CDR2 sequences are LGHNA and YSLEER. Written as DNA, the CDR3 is TGCGCCAGCAGCCATGATCCCGATGGTGGGAACACTGAAGCTTTCTTT. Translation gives CASSHDPDGGNTEAFF.

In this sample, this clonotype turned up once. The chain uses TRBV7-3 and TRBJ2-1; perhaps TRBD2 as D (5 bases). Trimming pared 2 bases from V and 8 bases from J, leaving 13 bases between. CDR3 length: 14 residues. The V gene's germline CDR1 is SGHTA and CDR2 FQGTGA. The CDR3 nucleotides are TGTGCCAGCAGCTTAGCCGGATCGGGGTATGAGCAGTTCTTC. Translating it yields CASSLAGSGYEQFF. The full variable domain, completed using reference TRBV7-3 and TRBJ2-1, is GAGVSQTPSNKVTEKGKYVELRCDPISGHTALYWYRQSLGQGPEFLIYFQGTGAADDSGLPNDRFFAVRPEGSVSTLKIQRTERGDSAVYLCASSLAGSGYEQFFGPGTRLTVL.

This CDR3 reads CATRDRGRFDNSPLHF. Written as DNA, the CDR3 is TGTGCCACCAGGGACAGGGGGCGTTTTGATAATTCACCCCTCCACTTT. V usage is TRBV24-1 and J usage is TRBJ1-6; TRBD1 agrees at 11 bases. V dropped 7 bases and J dropped 5; count of bases not matched to a gene: 6. CDR1 KGHDR and CDR2 SFDVKD come from the germline V gene. The CDR3 contains 16 residues.

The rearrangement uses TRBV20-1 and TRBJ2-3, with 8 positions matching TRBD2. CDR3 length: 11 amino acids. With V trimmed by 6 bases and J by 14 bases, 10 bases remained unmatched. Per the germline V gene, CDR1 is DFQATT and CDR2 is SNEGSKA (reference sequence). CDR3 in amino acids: CSAQKGTSMYF. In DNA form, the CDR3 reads TGCAGTGCCCAAAAGGGGACTAGTATGTATTTT.

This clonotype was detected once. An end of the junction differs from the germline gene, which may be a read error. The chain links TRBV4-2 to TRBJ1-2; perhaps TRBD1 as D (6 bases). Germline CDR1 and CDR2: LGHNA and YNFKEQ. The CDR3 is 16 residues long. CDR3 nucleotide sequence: TGTGCCAGCAAACGGACCGATGAAGGGGGGCTTTATGGCTGCACCTTC. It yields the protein CASKRTDEGGLYGCTF.

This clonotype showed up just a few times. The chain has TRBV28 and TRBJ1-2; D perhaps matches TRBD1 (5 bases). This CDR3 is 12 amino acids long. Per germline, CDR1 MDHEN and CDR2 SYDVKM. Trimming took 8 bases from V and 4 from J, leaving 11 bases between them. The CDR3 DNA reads TGTGCCAGCGGGACTGAACTCTATGGCTACACCTTC. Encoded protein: CASGTELYGYTF.

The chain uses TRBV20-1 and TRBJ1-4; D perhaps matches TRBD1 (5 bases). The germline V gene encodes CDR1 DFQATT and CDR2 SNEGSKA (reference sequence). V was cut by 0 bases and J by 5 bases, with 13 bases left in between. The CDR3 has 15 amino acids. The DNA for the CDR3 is TGCAGTGCTAGAGATCTAGACAGTCCAAATGAAAAACTGTTTTTT. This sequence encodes CSARDLDSPNEKLFF.

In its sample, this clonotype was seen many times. The CDR3 DNA reads TGCAGTGCTAGAAGGGGACAGCCACCCTTCTATGGCTACACCTTC. Residues: CSARRGQPPFYGYTF. This chain connects TRBV20-1 to TRBJ1-2, with 7 bases aligning to TRBD1. The junction had 10 bases not matched to a gene; V was cut back by 2 bases and J by 4 bases. Germline V gene data show CDR1 as DFQATT and CDR2 as SNEGSKA (reference sequence). The CDR3 spans 15 residues.

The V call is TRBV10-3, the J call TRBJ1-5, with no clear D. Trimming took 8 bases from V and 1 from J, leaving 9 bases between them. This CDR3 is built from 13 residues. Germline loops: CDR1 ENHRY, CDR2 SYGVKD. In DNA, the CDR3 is TGTGCCATCGGGCAGTCCAGCAATCAGCCCCAGCATTTT. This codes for CAIGQSSNQPQHF.

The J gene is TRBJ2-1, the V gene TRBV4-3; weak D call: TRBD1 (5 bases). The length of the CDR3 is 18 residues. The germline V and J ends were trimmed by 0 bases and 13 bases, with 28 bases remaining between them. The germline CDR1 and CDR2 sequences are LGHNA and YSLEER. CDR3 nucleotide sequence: TGCGCCAGCAGCCAAGAAATCTTAGGGGTAGGCCTACAAGAGACCCAGTTCTTC. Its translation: CASSQEILGVGLQETQFF.

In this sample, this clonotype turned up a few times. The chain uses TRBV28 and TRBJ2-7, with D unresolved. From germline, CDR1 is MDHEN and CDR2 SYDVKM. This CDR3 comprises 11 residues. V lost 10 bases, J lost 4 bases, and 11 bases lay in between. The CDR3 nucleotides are TGTGCCACCCGATCCACTTACGAGCAGTACTTC. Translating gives CATRSTYEQYF. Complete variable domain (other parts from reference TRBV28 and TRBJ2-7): DVKVTQSSRYLVKRTGEKVFLECVQDMDHENMFWYRQDPGLGLRLIYFSYDVKMKEKGDIPEGYSVSREKKERFSLILESASTNQTSMYLCATRSTYEQYFGPGTRLTVT.

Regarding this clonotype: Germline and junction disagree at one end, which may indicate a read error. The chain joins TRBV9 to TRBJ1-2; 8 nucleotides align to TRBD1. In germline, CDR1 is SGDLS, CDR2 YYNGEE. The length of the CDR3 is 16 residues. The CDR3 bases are TGTGCCAGCAGCATGAACAGGGGGGGAGGTAACTATGGCTACATCTTC. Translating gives CASSMNRGGGNYGYIF.

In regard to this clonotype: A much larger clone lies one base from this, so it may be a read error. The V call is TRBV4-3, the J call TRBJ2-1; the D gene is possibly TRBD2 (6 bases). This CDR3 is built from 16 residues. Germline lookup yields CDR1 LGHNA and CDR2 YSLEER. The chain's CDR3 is CASSQDPTSFNNEQLF. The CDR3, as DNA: TGCGCCAGCAGCCAAGATCCGACTAGTTTTAACAATGAGCAGCTCTTC.

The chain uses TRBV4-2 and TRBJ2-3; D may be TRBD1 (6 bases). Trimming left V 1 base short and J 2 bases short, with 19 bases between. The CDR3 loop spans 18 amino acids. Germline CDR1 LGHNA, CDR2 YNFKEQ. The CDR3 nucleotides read TGTGCCAGCAGCCAAGTCCTCTCCGGGACAATCACCACAGATACGCAGTATTTT. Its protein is CASSQVLSGTITTDTQYF.

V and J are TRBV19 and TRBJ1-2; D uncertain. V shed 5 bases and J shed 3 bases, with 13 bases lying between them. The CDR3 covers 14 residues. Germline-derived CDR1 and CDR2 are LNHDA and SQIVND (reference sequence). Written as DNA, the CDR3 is TGTGCCAGTAGTCCTCGACCGAGGGACTATGGCTACACCTTC. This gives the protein CASSPRPRDYGYTF.

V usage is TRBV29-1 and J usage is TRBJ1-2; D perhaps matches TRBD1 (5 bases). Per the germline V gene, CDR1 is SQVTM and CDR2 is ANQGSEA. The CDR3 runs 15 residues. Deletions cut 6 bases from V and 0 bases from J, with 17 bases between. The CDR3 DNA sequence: TGCAGCGTCCGGGACCCCCAAAGGCCTAACTATGGCTACACCTTC. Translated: CSVRDPQRPNYGYTF.

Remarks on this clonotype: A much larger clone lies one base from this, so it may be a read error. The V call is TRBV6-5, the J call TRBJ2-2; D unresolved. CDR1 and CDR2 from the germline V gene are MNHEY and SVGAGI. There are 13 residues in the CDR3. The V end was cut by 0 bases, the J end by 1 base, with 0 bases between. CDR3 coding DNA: TGTGCCAGCAGTTACTCGAACACCGGGGAGCTGTTTTTT. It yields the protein CASSYSNTGELFF.

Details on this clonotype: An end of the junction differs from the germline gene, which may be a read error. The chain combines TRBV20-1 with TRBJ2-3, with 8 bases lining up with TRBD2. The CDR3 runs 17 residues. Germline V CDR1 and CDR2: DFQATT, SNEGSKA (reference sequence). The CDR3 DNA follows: TGCAGTGCGGACGATAATTGGGCGGGGGGTAGCACAGATGCGCAGTATTTT. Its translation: CSADDNWAGGSTDAQYF.

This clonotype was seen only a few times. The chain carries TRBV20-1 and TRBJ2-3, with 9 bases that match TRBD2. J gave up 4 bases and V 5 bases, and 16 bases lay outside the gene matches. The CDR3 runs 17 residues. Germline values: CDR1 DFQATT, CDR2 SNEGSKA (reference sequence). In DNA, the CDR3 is TGCAGTGCTTCCTTATTAGCGGGGGCCGCCCCCCCAGATACGCAGTATTTT. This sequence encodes CSASLLAGAAPPDTQYF.

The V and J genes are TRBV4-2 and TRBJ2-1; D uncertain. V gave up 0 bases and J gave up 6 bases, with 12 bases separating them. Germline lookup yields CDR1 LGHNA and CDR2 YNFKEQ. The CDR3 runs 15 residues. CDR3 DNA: TGTGCCAGCAGCCAAGATAGGTTCTTAATCAATGAGCAGTTCTTC. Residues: CASSQDRFLINEQFF.

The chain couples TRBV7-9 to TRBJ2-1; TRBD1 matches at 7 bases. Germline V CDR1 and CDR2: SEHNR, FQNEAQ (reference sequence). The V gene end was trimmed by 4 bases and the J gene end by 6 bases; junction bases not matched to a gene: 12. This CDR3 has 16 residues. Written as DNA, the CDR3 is TGTGCCAGCAGCTCTCCCCGGGACAGTACTACCAATGAGCAGTTCTTC. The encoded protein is CASSSPRDSTTNEQFF. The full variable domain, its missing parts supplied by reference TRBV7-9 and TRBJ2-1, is DTGVSQNPRHKITKRGQNVTFRCDPISEHNRLYWYRQTLGQGPEFLTYFQNEAQLEKSRLLSDRFSAERPKGSFSTLEIQRTEQGDSAMYLCASSSPRDSTTNEQFFGPGTRLTVL.

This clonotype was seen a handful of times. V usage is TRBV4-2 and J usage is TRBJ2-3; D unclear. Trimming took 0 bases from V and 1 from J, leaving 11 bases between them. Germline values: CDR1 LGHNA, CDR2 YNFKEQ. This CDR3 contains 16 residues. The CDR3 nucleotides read TGTGCCAGCAGCCAAGAGGTGTGGGCAGGCACAGATACGCAGTATTTT. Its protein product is CASSQEVWAGTDTQYF.